This T cell receptor (beta chain) was found in a study of T cell clonotyping in hematopoietic cell transplantation. General observations from the study: Higher Inverse Simpson Index values in graft donor and pretransplant recipient predicted broader posttransplant TCR diversity. Cells were unsorted, so CD4 and CD8 contributions were not separated. After transplant, recipient diversity fell while pathologically expanded clonotypes grew through day 180. Few recipient clonotypes overlapped donors; over 97% were de novo at given depth.

Data came from immunoSEQ multiplex PCR; TCRdb stores just in-frame clones and leaves some out. This table holds around 37,000 clones, 95% found once. The CDR3 consists of 16 residues. V gave up 0 bases and J gave up 6 bases, with 15 bases separating them. Per germline, CDR1 MGHRA and CDR2 YSYEKL. With respect to this clone: Its antigen is currently unknown.

This TCR was sampled from a man in his thirties or forties in good health. Some clones in this sample may be carry-over from other donors' samples. The specimen sequenced was peripheral blood mononuclear cells. The chain links TRBV4-1 to TRBJ1-5, with TRBD1 as a possible D gene (6 bases). The CDR3 DNA follows: TGCGCCAGCAGCCAAGAAGGGGGGTTACCCGGTCAGCCCCAGCATTTT. As protein: CASSQEGGLPGQPQHF.